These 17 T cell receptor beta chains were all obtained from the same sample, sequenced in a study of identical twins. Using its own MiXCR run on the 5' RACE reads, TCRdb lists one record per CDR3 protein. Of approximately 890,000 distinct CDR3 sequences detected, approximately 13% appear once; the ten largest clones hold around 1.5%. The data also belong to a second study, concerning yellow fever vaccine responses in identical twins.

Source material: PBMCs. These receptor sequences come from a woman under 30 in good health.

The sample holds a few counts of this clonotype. CDR3 coding DNA: TGCAGTGCCAAACCCCCTACCAGCAATCAGCCCCAGCATTTT. The encoded protein is CSAKPPTSNQPQHF. This sequence joins TRBV20-1 and TRBJ1-5; no clear D gene. Per the germline V gene, CDR1 is DFQATT and CDR2 is SNEGSKA (reference sequence). V was pared by 6 bases and J by 1 base, with 13 bases between. CDR3 length: 14 residues.

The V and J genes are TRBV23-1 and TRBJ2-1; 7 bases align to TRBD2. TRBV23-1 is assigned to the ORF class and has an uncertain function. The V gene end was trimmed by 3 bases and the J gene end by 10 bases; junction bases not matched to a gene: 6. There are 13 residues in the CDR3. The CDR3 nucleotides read TGCGCCAGCAGTCAGGCGGGGGACTCCGAGCAGTTCTTC. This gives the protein CASSQAGDSEQFF.

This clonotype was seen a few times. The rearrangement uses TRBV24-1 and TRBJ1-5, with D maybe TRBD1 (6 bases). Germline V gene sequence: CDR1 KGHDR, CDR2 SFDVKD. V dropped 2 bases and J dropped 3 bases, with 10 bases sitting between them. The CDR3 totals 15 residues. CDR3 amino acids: CATSDWGGPNQPQHF. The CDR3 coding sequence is TGTGCCACCAGTGATTGGGGGGGCCCCAATCAGCCCCAGCATTTT.

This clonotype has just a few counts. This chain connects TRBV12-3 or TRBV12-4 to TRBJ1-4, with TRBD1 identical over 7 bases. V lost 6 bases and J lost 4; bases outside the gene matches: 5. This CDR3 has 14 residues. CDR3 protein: CASSPTGLNEKLFF. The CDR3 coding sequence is TGTGCCAGCAGCCCGACAGGGCTTAATGAAAAACTGTTTTTT.

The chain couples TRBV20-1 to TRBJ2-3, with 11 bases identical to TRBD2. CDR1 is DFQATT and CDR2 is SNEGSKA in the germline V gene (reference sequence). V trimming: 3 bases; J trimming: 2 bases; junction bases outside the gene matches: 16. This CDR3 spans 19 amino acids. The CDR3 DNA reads TGCAGTGCTAGGGACCGAAGTCCGGGACTAGCGGAGAACACAGATACGCAGTATTTT. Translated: CSARDRSPGLAENTDTQYF.

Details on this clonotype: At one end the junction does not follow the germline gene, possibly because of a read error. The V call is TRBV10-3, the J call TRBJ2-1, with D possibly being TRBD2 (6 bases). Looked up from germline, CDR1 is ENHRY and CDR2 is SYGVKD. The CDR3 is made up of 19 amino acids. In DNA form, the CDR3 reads TGTGCCATCAGTGACCAGAGATATGGCGGGGAGAGCTCCTACTATGAGCAGTTCTTC. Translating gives CAISDQRYGGESSYYEQFF.

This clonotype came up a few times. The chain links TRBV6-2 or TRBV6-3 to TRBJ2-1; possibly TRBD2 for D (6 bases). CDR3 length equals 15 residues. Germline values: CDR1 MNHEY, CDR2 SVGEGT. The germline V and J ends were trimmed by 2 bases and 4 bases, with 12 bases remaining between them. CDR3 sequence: CASSYGGAGYNEQFF. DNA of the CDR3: TGTGCCAGCAGTTACGGCGGTGCGGGGTACAATGAGCAGTTCTTC.

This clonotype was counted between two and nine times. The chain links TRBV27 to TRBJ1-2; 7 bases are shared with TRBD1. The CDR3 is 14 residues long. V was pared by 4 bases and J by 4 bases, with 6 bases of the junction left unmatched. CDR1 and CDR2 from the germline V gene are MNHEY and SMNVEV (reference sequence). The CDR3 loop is CASSSPDRSYGYTF. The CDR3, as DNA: TGTGCCAGCAGTTCCCCGGACAGGAGCTATGGCTACACCTTC.

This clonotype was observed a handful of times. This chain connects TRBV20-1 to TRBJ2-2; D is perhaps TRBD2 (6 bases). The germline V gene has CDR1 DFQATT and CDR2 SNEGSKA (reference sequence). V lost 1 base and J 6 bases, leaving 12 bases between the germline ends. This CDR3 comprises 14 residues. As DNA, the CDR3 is TGCAGTGCTAGAGGCGGGGAGACGGCCGGGGAGCTGTTTTTT. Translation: CSARGGETAGELFF.

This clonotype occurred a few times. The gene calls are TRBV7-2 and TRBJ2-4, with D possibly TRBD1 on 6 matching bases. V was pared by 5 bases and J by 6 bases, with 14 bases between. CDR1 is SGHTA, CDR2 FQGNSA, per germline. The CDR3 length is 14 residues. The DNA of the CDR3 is TGTGCCAGCAGCCTACCACAGGGCCCAAACATTCAGTACTTC. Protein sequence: CASSLPQGPNIQYF.

In DNA form, the CDR3 reads TGTGCCACCAGCAGAGAGACAGACGCTGGGGGTTCACCCCTCCACTTT. Amino acid sequence: CATSRETDAGGSPLHF. The V and J genes are TRBV15 and TRBJ1-6, with D maybe TRBD1 (5 bases). The CDR3 consists of 16 residues. Trimming stripped 0 bases from V and 9 bases from J, with 15 bases between. Germline V gene lookup returns CDR1 LNHNV and CDR2 YYDKDF (reference sequence).

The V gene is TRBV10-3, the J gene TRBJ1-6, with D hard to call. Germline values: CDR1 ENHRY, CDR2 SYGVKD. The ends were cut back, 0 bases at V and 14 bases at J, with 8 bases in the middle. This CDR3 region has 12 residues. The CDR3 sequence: CAISESEGSLHF. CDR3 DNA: TGTGCCATCAGTGAGTCGGAGGGTTCCCTCCACTTT.

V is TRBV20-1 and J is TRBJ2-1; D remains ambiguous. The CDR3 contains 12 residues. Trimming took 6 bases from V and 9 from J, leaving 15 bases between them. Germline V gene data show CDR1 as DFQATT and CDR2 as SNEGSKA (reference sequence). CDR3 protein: CSAKLGPGEQFF. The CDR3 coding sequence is TGCAGTGCAAAACTTGGGCCCGGTGAGCAGTTCTTC.

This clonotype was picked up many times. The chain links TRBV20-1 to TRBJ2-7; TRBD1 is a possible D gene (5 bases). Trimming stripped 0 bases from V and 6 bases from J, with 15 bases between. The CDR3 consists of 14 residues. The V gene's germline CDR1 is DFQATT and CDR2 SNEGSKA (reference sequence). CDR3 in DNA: TGCAGTGCTAGAGATGCCAGGGTCTCCGGCGAGCAGTACGTC. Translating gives CSARDARVSGEQYV.

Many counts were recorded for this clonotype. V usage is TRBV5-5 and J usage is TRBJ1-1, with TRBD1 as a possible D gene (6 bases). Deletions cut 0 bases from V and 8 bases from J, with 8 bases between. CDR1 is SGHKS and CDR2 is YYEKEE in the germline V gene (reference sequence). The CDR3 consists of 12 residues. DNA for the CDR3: TGTGCCAGCAGCTTGGACACAGGGGAAGCTTTCTTT. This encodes CASSLDTGEAFF.

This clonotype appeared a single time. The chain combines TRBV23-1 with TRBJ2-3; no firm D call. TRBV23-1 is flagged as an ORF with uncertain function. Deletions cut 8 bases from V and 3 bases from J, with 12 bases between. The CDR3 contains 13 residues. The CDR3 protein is CASALTVTDTQYF. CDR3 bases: TGCGCCAGCGCCCTAACGGTGACAGATACGCAGTATTTT.

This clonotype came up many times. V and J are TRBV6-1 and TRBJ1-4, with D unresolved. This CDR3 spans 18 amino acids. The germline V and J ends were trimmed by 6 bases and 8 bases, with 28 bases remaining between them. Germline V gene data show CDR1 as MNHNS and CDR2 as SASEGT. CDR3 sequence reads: CASRDRRGGGILGEKLFF. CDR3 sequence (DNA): TGTGCCAGCAGGGACCGGCGGGGTGGAGGGATCCTAGGAGAAAAACTGTTTTTT.